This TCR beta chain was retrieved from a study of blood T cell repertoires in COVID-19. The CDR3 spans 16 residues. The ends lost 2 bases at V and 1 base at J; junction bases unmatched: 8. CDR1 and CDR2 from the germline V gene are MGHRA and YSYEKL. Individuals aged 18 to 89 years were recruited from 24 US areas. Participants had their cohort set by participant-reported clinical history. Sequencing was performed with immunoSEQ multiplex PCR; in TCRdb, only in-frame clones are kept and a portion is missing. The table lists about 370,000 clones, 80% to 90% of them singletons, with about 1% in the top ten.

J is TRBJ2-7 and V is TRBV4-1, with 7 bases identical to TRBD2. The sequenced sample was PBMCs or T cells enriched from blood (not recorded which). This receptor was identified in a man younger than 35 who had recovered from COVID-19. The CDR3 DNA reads TGCGCCAGCAGCCAATCAGCAGCGGGGACGTCCTACGAGCAGTACTTC. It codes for CASSQSAAGTSYEQYF.